This T cell receptor beta chain was retrieved from a study of lymphopenia after photon versus proton radiotherapy. Whole-study results and caveats: Survival link was tested only in deceased patients; proton benefit remains a possibility. After the lymphocyte nadir, photon-treated repertoires showed oligoclonal expansion, especially of CD8+ Temra cells. Relative stability marked proton patients; photon patients lost diversity and naive cells. A bigger post-nadir fall in TCR diversity correlated inversely with survival time in deceased patients.

Produced via immunoSEQ multiplex PCR; TCRdb's table is partial and in-frame only. The sample lists about 160,000 clones, about 85% occurring once. The CDR3 runs 14 residues. Germline values: CDR1 LNHDA, CDR2 SQIVND (reference sequence). Deletions cut 7 bases from V and 8 bases from J, with 18 bases between. Worth noting for this clone: The antigen remains unidentified.

This receptor was obtained from a man between 45 and 60 years old with gastric cancer. This chain joins TRBV19 and TRBJ2-1; tentative D call: TRBD1 (5 bases). The specimen comprised peripheral blood, sampled from a patient treated with photon-based radiotherapy. The CDR3 region is CASKTRRVGDEQFF. The CDR3 bases are TGTGCCAGTAAGACTCGCAGGGTTGGCGATGAGCAGTTCTTC.